Shown below are 24 T cell receptor beta chains from a single sample sequenced in a study of T cell responses to AZD1222 COVID-19 vaccine. The repertoire was sequenced with immunoSEQ multiplex PCR; TCRdb's copy has only in-frame clones and lacks some. The data contain tens of thousands of clones, about nine tenths of them singletons. Specimen: peripheral blood, collected on day 0 of AZD1222 vaccination. The receptors originated from an adult in good health.

The J gene is TRBJ1-6, the V gene TRBV19; D uncertain. CDR1 is LNHDA and CDR2 is SQIVND in the germline V gene (reference sequence). The CDR3 extends over 14 amino acids. V gave up 5 bases and J gave up 10 bases, with 15 bases separating them. This CDR3 reads CASSLWTRDSPLHF. The CDR3 DNA is TGTGCCAGTAGTTTATGGACCCGAGACTCACCCCTCCACTTT.

The chain employs TRBV28 and TRBJ2-1; 12 bases match TRBD2. This CDR3 has 15 residues. J gave up 9 bases and V 3 bases, and 6 bases lay outside the gene matches. Germline-derived CDR1 and CDR2 are MDHEN and SYDVKM. CDR3 residues: CASSFSTSGSSEQFF. CDR3 nucleotides: TGTGCCAGCAGTTTCTCGACTAGCGGGAGTTCTGAGCAGTTCTTC.

The chain couples TRBV14 to TRBJ2-1; D call uncertain. CDR1 and CDR2 from the germline V gene are SGHDN and FVKESK. The CDR3 loop spans 14 amino acids. V was clipped by 1 base and J by 4 bases, with 8 bases between them. This chain's CDR3 is CASSQAVSYNEQFF. For the CDR3, the DNA is TGTGCCAGCAGCCAAGCTGTCTCTTACAATGAGCAGTTCTTC.

The chain carries TRBV25-1 and TRBJ1-2, with 8 bases that match TRBD1. V trimming: 8 bases; J trimming: 4 bases; junction bases outside the gene matches: 12. From germline, CDR1 is MGHDK and CDR2 SYGVNS. CDR3 length equals 15 residues. The CDR3 sequence: CASGPRTGQVYGYTF. CDR3 sequence (DNA): TGTGCCAGCGGACCGCGGACAGGGCAGGTCTATGGCTACACCTTC.

The rearrangement links TRBV18 to TRBJ2-6; a weak D match, TRBD2 (7 bases). CDR1 KGHSH and CDR2 LQKENI come from the germline V gene. The CDR3 covers 17 residues. Trimming took 4 bases from V and 2 from J, leaving 15 bases between them. The CDR3 region has the DNA TGTGCCAGCTCACTTAACACGGGGGGCGCTGGGGCCAACGTCCTGACTTTC. Its protein is CASSLNTGGAGANVLTF.

The rearrangement links TRBV2 to TRBJ2-1; D might be TRBD2 (5 bases). The CDR3 spans 15 residues. V lost 1 base, J lost 4 bases, and 11 bases lay in between. The germline CDR1 and CDR2 sequences are SNHLY and FYNNEI. The CDR3, as DNA: TGTGCCAGCAGTGAAGAAGAGGGCCGTTACAATGAGCAGTTCTTC. Amino acid sequence: CASSEEEGRYNEQFF.

This clone was seen once. V gene TRBV30 combines with J gene TRBJ2-7; D could derive from TRBD1 or TRBD2 (5 bases each). CDR3 length: 13 amino acids. V was pared by 7 bases and J by 2 bases, with 15 bases between. Germline V CDR1 and CDR2: GTSNPN, SVGIG (reference sequence). CDR3 sequence reads: CASLQDSTYEQYF. The CDR3 DNA sequence: TGTGCCTCTTTACAGGACTCAACCTACGAGCAGTACTTC.

The rearrangement joins TRBV29-1 to TRBJ2-3; no firm D call. Deletions cut 1 base from V and 4 bases from J, with 3 bases between. This CDR3 has 11 amino acids. Germline values: CDR1 SQVTM, CDR2 ANQGSEA. The CDR3 spells CSVEGPDTQYF. Written as DNA, the CDR3 is TGCAGCGTTGAAGGACCAGATACGCAGTATTTT.

For the CDR3, the DNA is TGTGCCAGCAGGCTAGGGGGGAATCAGCCCCAGCATTTT. Its protein product is CASRLGGNQPQHF. The gene calls are TRBV6-5 and TRBJ1-5, with D perhaps TRBD1 (6 bases). V shed 6 bases and J shed 4 bases, with 10 bases lying between them. The CDR3 is 13 residues long. Looked up from germline, CDR1 is MNHEY and CDR2 is SVGAGI.

J is TRBJ1-4 and V is TRBV27, with 9 bases that match TRBD1. The CDR3 extends over 13 amino acids. Per germline, CDR1 MNHEY and CDR2 SMNVEV (reference sequence). J gave up 11 bases and V 5 bases, and 6 bases lay outside the gene matches. CDR3 coding DNA: TGTGCCAGCAGTCTACAGGGGGCGAGCAAACTGTTTTTT. Its translation: CASSLQGASKLFF.

The CDR3: CASSEAGQGATEAFF. In nucleotides, the CDR3 is TGTGCCAGCAGTGAAGCGGGACAGGGGGCGACTGAAGCTTTCTTT. This chain connects TRBV2 to TRBJ1-1; 12 bases agree with TRBD1. Germline V gene lookup returns CDR1 SNHLY and CDR2 FYNNEI. This CDR3 is built from 15 residues. The V segment lost 0 bases and the J segment 5 bases; nucleotides outside the gene matches: 1.

V is TRBV5-1 and J is TRBJ1-4, with D possibly TRBD1 on 6 matching bases. The CDR3 sequence is 16 residues long. Between the trimmed V and J ends, which lost 2 bases and 3 bases, there was a span of 14 bases. CDR1 and CDR2 (germline): SGHRS, YFSETQ. CDR3 in amino acids: CASSFAGASANEKLFF. CDR3 nucleotides: TGCGCCAGCAGCTTCGCGGGGGCGTCGGCTAATGAAAAACTGTTTTTT.

V usage is TRBV3-1 (or the pseudogene TRBV3-2) and J usage is TRBJ2-7; 7 bases fit TRBD2. J lost 7 bases, V lost 0 bases, and 3 bases had no gene match. This CDR3 region has 13 residues. The germline V gene encodes CDR1 LGHDT and CDR2 YNNKEL (reference sequence). CDR3: CASSQDNGREQYF. The CDR3 nucleotides are TGTGCCAGCAGCCAAGATAACGGGAGGGAGCAGTACTTC.

This chain joins TRBV5-8 and TRBJ2-7; D gene uncertain. This CDR3 has 11 amino acids. V lost 4 bases and J 7 bases, leaving 9 bases between the germline ends. From germline, CDR1 is SGHTS and CDR2 YDEGEE. DNA for the CDR3: TGTGCCAGCAGCGACCTGCGAGAGCAGTACTTC. Amino acid sequence: CASSDLREQYF.

V gene TRBV7-9 combines with J gene TRBJ1-2, with 9 bases that match TRBD1. Germline loops: CDR1 SEHNR, CDR2 FQNEAQ (reference sequence). After removal of 0 bases from V and 7 bases from J, the junction contained 6 bases not matched to a gene. The CDR3 consists of 15 residues. CDR3 DNA: TGTGCCAGCAGCTTAGCGGGACAGGGCATCCGTGGCTACACCTTC. It encodes CASSLAGQGIRGYTF.

This clone was observed a single time. In the same sample, other DNA sequences code for this CDR3. The J gene is TRBJ2-3, the V gene TRBV4-1; the D is unclear. Germline V gene sequence: CDR1 MGHRA, CDR2 YSYEKL. CDR3 length equals 13 residues. V was clipped by 4 bases and J by 1 base, with 6 bases between them. The CDR3 DNA sequence: TGCGCCAGCAGCCTTCGGGGCACAGATACGCAGTATTTT. Translated, it gives CASSLRGTDTQYF.

The V call is TRBV15, the J call TRBJ2-5, with D perhaps TRBD1 (6 bases). The germline V and J ends were trimmed by 5 bases and 5 bases, with 12 bases remaining between them. The V gene's germline CDR1 is LNHNV and CDR2 YYDKDF (reference sequence). The CDR3 consists of 13 residues. The CDR3 protein is CATSGDMLETQYF. The CDR3 bases are TGTGCCACCAGCGGGGACATGTTGGAGACCCAGTACTTC.

This chain joins TRBV29-1 and TRBJ1-3; TRBD1 might be the D (6 bases). V lost 7 bases and J lost 4, with 11 bases in between. This CDR3 has 12 residues. In germline, CDR1 is SQVTM, CDR2 ANQGSEA. The chain's CDR3 is CSGAGDGNTIYF. The CDR3 DNA follows: TGCAGCGGTGCAGGGGACGGAAACACCATATATTTT. The complete variable domain, with remaining parts taken from reference TRBV29-1 and TRBJ1-3, reads SAVISQKPSRDICQRGTSLTIQCQVDSQVTMMFWYRQQPGQSLTLIATANQGSEATYESGFVIDKFPISRPNLTFSTLTVSNMSPEDSSIYLCSGAGDGNTIYFGEGSWLTVV.

The V gene is TRBV19, the J gene TRBJ1-1; 7 nucleotides agree with TRBD1. J was trimmed by 4 bases and V by 4 bases; bases with no gene match: 12. CDR1 and CDR2 (germline): LNHDA, SQIVND (reference sequence). The CDR3 consists of 16 residues. CDR3 amino acids: CASSRTRQGRGTEAFF. The CDR3 nucleotides are TGTGCCAGTAGTAGAACCCGACAGGGTCGGGGCACTGAAGCTTTCTTT.

J is TRBJ2-7 and V is TRBV5-4; D might be TRBD2 (5 bases). The CDR3 totals 15 residues. The germline CDR1 and CDR2 sequences are SGHNT and YYREEE (reference sequence). Trimming shortened V by 1 base and J by 1 base, and 12 bases separated the two germline ends. CDR3 DNA sequence: TGTGCCAGCAGCTTGTGGGCTAGCCGTTCCTACGAGCAGTACTTC. Translation: CASSLWASRSYEQYF.

This clone was counted a single time. The chain has TRBV5-1 and TRBJ2-1, with 9 bases aligning to TRBD2. The CDR3 extends over 17 amino acids. V shed 0 bases and J 4 bases; nucleotides not matched to a gene: 8. Germline CDR1 and CDR2: SGHRS and YFSETQ. Here the CDR3 DNA reads TGCGCCAGCAGCTTGGAAAGGCCTAGCGGGGCTTACAATGAGCAGTTCTTC. This translates into CASSLERPSGAYNEQFF.

The rearrangement links TRBV7-9 to TRBJ2-7; 7 nucleotides agree with TRBD2. Germline V lookup: CDR1 SEHNR, CDR2 FQNEAQ (reference sequence). Trimming cost V 5 bases and J 3 bases; bases outside gene matches: 13. This CDR3 comprises 16 residues. The CDR3 nucleotides read TGTGCCAGCAGCACGGCCGGGACTAAGTCCGTCTACGAGCAGTACTTC. It encodes CASSTAGTKSVYEQYF.

Only one count was recorded for this clone. The chain joins TRBV6-5 to TRBJ2-3, with 7 bases lining up with TRBD1. CDR3 length: 16 amino acids. Per germline, CDR1 MNHEY and CDR2 SVGAGI. Trimming cost V 4 bases and J 4 bases; bases outside gene matches: 11. CDR3 in amino acids: CASSSPGQRGSDTQYF. The CDR3 DNA is TGTGCCAGCAGTTCACCGGGACAGAGGGGGTCAGATACGCAGTATTTT.

This clone was seen a single time. The rearrangement links TRBV2 to TRBJ1-2; D ambiguous. Germline V gene data show CDR1 as SNHLY and CDR2 as FYNNEI. This CDR3 contains 14 residues. Trimming took 0 bases from V and 4 from J, leaving 9 bases between them. CDR3 protein: CASSEAAEVYGYTF. CDR3 coding DNA: TGTGCCAGCAGTGAAGCGGCAGAAGTCTATGGCTACACCTTC.